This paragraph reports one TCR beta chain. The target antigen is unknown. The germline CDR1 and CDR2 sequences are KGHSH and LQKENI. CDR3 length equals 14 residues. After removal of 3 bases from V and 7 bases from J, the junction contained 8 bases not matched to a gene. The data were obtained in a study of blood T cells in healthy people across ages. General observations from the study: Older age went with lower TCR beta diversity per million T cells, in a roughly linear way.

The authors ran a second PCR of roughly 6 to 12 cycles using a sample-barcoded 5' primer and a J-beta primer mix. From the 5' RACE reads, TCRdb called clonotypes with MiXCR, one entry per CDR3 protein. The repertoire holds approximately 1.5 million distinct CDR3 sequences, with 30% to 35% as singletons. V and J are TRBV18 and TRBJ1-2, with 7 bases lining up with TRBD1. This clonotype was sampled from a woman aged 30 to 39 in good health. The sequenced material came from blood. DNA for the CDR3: TGTGCCAGCTCACCGGACAGGCTATTTGGTGGCTACACCTTC. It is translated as CASSPDRLFGGYTF.